The 27 T cell receptor beta chains below come from one sample, sequenced in a study of blood T cell repertoires in COVID-19. Using immunoSEQ multiplex PCR, the repertoire was profiled, and TCRdb retains in-frame clones only, with some absent. This table has roughly 190,000 clones, under 85% appearing once. Sequencing was performed on peripheral blood. The receptors were sampled from a woman in her thirties or forties with acute or convalescent COVID-19.

The V and J genes are TRBV15 and TRBJ1-5, with D maybe TRBD1 (6 bases). Between the trimmed V and J ends, which lost 5 bases and 7 bases, there was a span of 24 bases. Germline-derived CDR1 and CDR2 are LNHNV and YYDKDF (reference sequence). This CDR3 is built from 17 residues. The CDR3 DNA sequence: TGTGCCACCAGCTATCATACCAACAGGGACCCCAGCCAGCCCCAGCATTTT. Amino acids: CATSYHTNRDPSQPQHF.

The V call is TRBV18, the J call TRBJ2-7; 7 bases fit TRBD1. Trimming removed 6 bases from V and 2 bases from J; junction bases left unmatched: 13. The CDR3 contains 16 residues. CDR1 and CDR2 (germline): KGHSH, LQKENI. The CDR3 loop reads CASSPRAGTDPYEQYF. CDR3 DNA: TGTGCCAGCTCGCCCCGAGCAGGGACAGATCCCTACGAGCAGTACTTC. The full variable domain, completed using reference TRBV18 and TRBJ2-7, is NAGVMQNPRHLVRRRGQEARLRCSPMKGHSHVYWYRQLPEEGLKFMVYLQKENIIDESGMPKERFSAEFPKEGPSILRIQQVVRGDSAAYFCASSPRAGTDPYEQYFGPGTRLTVT.

This chain links TRBV5-4 with TRBJ2-3; D is uncertain. The CDR3 runs 12 residues. Germline V gives CDR1 SGHNT, CDR2 YYREEE (reference sequence). Between the trimmed V and J ends, which lost 2 bases and 3 bases, there was a span of 4 bases. CDR3 in DNA: TGTGCCAGCAGCTTCGGGACAGATACGCAGTATTTT. Its translation is CASSFGTDTQYF.

The V gene is TRBV5-4, the J gene TRBJ2-3, with D possibly matching TRBD2 (5 bases). Germline V gene data show CDR1 as SGHNT and CDR2 as YYREEE (reference sequence). The CDR3 loop spans 13 amino acids. V was clipped by 7 bases and J by 0 bases, with 9 bases between them. The CDR3 DNA reads TGTGCCAGCCGGGAACAGAGCACAGATACGCAGTATTTT. As protein: CASREQSTDTQYF.

This chain's CDR3 is CASSLGRDRGGYGYTF. As DNA, the CDR3 is TGTGCCAGCAGCTTAGGCCGGGACAGAGGAGGGTATGGCTACACCTTC. The chain joins TRBV7-8 to TRBJ1-2; the match to TRBD1 covers 7 bases. The J segment lost 5 bases and the V segment lost 1 base, leaving 10 bases of the junction unmatched. CDR3 size: 16 residues. From germline, CDR1 is SGHVS and CDR2 FQNEAQ.

The chain couples TRBV5-4 to TRBJ1-2; 10 positions agree with TRBD1. Germline CDR1 reads SGHNT; CDR2 reads YYREEE (reference sequence). The CDR3 length is 14 residues. V lost 2 bases to trimming and J lost 4 bases; unmatched junction nucleotides: 2. CDR3 sequence (DNA): TGTGCCAGCAGCTTCTGGACAGGGGGCTATGGCTACACCTTC. Translated: CASSFWTGGYGYTF.

This chain links TRBV7-4 with TRBJ1-5, with D hard to call. The germline V gene encodes CDR1 SGHVT and CDR2 SQSDAQ. V dropped 11 bases and J dropped 1 base, with 18 bases sitting between them. The CDR3 loop spans 15 amino acids. CDR3 sequence reads: CAHLPQTTSNQPQHF. CDR3 sequence (DNA): TGTGCCCACCTCCCACAAACCACAAGCAATCAGCCCCAGCATTTT.

The V call is TRBV3-1 (or the pseudogene TRBV3-2), the J call TRBJ2-7; TRBD2 might be the D (5 bases). The germline V and J ends were trimmed by 4 bases and 3 bases, with 13 bases remaining between them. CDR3 length: 14 residues. Germline-derived CDR1 and CDR2 are LGHDT and YNNKEL (reference sequence). CDR3 in DNA: TGTGCCAGCAGCCGTGCCATTGCGGGCTACGAGCAGTACTTC. This sequence encodes CASSRAIAGYEQYF.

This clone was detected only once. The V call is TRBV6-1, the J call TRBJ1-4; 9 bases line up with TRBD1. CDR3 length: 16 residues. V shed 4 bases and J 2 bases; nucleotides not matched to a gene: 5. CDR1 and CDR2 from the germline V gene are MNHNS and SASEGT. The CDR3 nucleotides read TGTGCCAGCAGTGTATACAGGGGGCCTACTAATGAAAAACTGTTTTTT. It specifies CASSVYRGPTNEKLFF.

This clone occurred many times. This sequence joins TRBV10-3 and TRBJ1-5; 7 nucleotides line up with TRBD1. After removal of 0 bases from V and 6 bases from J, the junction contained 5 bases not matched to a gene. This CDR3 has 15 amino acids. CDR1 and CDR2 from the germline V gene are ENHRY and SYGVKD. Written as DNA, the CDR3 is TGTGCCATCAGTGAGTCGGCAGGGGGGCTTCAGCCCCAGCATTTT. Translating gives CAISESAGGLQPQHF.

CDR3 sequence reads: CASSEVYEQFF. In DNA, the CDR3 is TGCGCCAGCAGTGAGGTCTATGAGCAGTTCTTC. This chain joins TRBV10-1 and TRBJ2-1, with D unresolved. The germline CDR1 and CDR2 sequences are WNHNN and SYGVQD (reference sequence). V was clipped by 2 bases and J by 8 bases, with 4 bases between them. The CDR3 has 11 amino acids.

A single count supports this clone. The chain joins TRBV20-1 to TRBJ2-7; 13 bases are a match to TRBD2. The CDR3 is 17 amino acids. J gave up 7 bases and V 5 bases, and 17 bases lay outside the gene matches. Looked up from germline, CDR1 is DFQATT and CDR2 is SNEGSKA (reference sequence). For the CDR3, the DNA is TGCAGTGCTTGTGACCTCTTGCCGGGACTAGCGGGACGGGAGCAGTACTTC. Its protein is CSACDLLPGLAGREQYF.

The rearrangement joins TRBV7-9 to TRBJ1-4, with D maybe TRBD1 (5 bases). V lost 1 base and J 4 bases, leaving 7 bases between the germline ends. Germline assignment: CDR1 SEHNR and CDR2 FQNEAQ (reference sequence). This CDR3 spans 14 amino acids. The CDR3 DNA sequence: TGTGCCAGCAGCTTAGGGAGGGGTAATGAAAAACTGTTTTTT. This gives the protein CASSLGRGNEKLFF.

The chain recombines TRBV10-3 with TRBJ2-7; 7 bases are shared with TRBD1. After removal of 6 bases from V and 5 bases from J, the junction contained 10 bases not matched to a gene. CDR3 length equals 14 residues. From germline, CDR1 is ENHRY and CDR2 SYGVKD. CDR3 sequence: CAIRGTEPTHEQYF. In nucleotides, the CDR3 is TGTGCCATCAGAGGGACAGAACCCACCCACGAGCAGTACTTC.

Here the CDR3 DNA reads TGTGCCAGTAGGCCCTTAGCGGGAAGGGGCACAGATACGCAGTATTTT. It encodes CASRPLAGRGTDTQYF. The chain carries TRBV19 and TRBJ2-3; 8 nucleotides line up with TRBD2. The V segment lost 6 bases and the J segment 1 base; nucleotides outside the gene matches: 9. Germline assignment: CDR1 LNHDA and CDR2 SQIVND (reference sequence). The CDR3 is 16 residues long.

This clone was seen only a few times. The rearrangement joins TRBV30 to TRBJ2-2; 7 bases line up with TRBD2. Germline values: CDR1 GTSNPN, CDR2 SVGIG (reference sequence). Losses at the gene ends were 3 bases for V and 6 bases for J; bases not matched to a gene: 10. This CDR3 comprises 15 residues. The CDR3 loop is CAWRFGGSGAGELFF. CDR3 sequence (DNA): TGTGCCTGGAGGTTCGGGGGGAGCGGGGCCGGGGAGCTGTTTTTT.

The V gene is TRBV11-3, the J gene TRBJ2-1; TRBD1 is a possible D gene (6 bases). CDR3 length equals 15 residues. The germline V gene encodes CDR1 SGHNT and CDR2 YENEEA. V was trimmed by 0 bases and J by 7 bases, leaving 13 bases between them. The CDR3 nucleotides read TGTGCCAGCAGCTTAGATGGGACATTAATGAATGAGCAGTTCTTC. This translates into CASSLDGTLMNEQFF.

The chain carries TRBV10-3 and TRBJ2-1, with 10 bases that match TRBD2. From germline, CDR1 is ENHRY and CDR2 SYGVKD. Trimming removed 6 bases from V and 5 bases from J; junction bases left unmatched: 4. There are 14 residues in the CDR3. CDR3 sequence (DNA): TGTGCCATCAGAAGCGGGAGGGCAGACAATGAGCAGTTCTTC. Its protein is CAIRSGRADNEQFF.

V usage is TRBV6-5 and J usage is TRBJ2-2, with D perhaps matching TRBD2 (6 bases). CDR1 and CDR2 from the germline V gene are MNHEY and SVGAGI. The length of the CDR3 is 15 residues. V shed 6 bases and J shed 3 bases, with 14 bases lying between them. CDR3 in amino acids: CASRPPGLYTGELFF. In DNA form, the CDR3 reads TGTGCCAGCAGACCCCCGGGACTCTACACCGGGGAGCTGTTTTTT.

V is TRBV5-4 and J is TRBJ2-5; a weak D match, TRBD2 (6 bases). The CDR3 is made up of 11 amino acids. Trimming pared 4 bases from V and 9 bases from J, leaving 10 bases between. Per germline, CDR1 SGHNT and CDR2 YYREEE (reference sequence). DNA of the CDR3: TGTGCCAGCAGCGGGGGGAAGGCCCAGTACTTC. Its translation is CASSGGKAQYF.

As regards this clone: Relative to the germline gene, one junction end is altered; a read error may explain this. The CDR3 protein is CASSATGGKQPQHF. In nucleotides, the CDR3 is TGTGCCAGCAGCGCGACAGGGGGCAAGCAGCCCCAGCATTTT. The V call is TRBV9, the J call TRBJ1-5, with 10 positions matching TRBD1. The germline V gene encodes CDR1 SGDLS and CDR2 YYNGEE. CDR3 length equals 14 residues.

This chain connects TRBV29-1 to TRBJ2-1, with a tentative D call TRBD1 (6 bases). CDR3 length equals 14 residues. The V and J ends lost 4 bases and 1 base respectively, with 11 bases between them. CDR1 and CDR2 (germline): SQVTM, ANQGSEA. CDR3 DNA: TGCAGCGTTGCCGGGACACCTTCCTACAATGAGCAGTTCTTC. Translating gives CSVAGTPSYNEQFF.

This chain links TRBV3-1 (or the pseudogene TRBV3-2) with TRBJ2-7; no clear D. From germline, CDR1 is LGHDT and CDR2 YNNKEL (reference sequence). Trimming stripped 1 base from V and 5 bases from J, with 15 bases between. The CDR3 is made up of 15 amino acids. CDR3 nucleotides: TGTGCCAGCAGCCAAGTACTCGGCAGGATCGACGAGCAGTACTTC. Protein sequence: CASSQVLGRIDEQYF.

The J gene is TRBJ1-2, the V gene TRBV5-6; a possible D gene is TRBD1 (6 bases). Trimming cost V 4 bases and J 12 bases, with 28 bases left between them. Germline V gene data show CDR1 as SGHDT and CDR2 as YYEEEE. CDR3 length: 16 residues. The CDR3 region has the DNA TGTGCCAGCAGCGTGACCTCCGGGACACTCTCCTTAGGGGACACCTTC. It translates to CASSVTSGTLSLGDTF.

The chain couples TRBV28 to TRBJ1-2, with 7 nucleotides matching TRBD1. The CDR3 covers 18 residues. Trimming took 0 bases from V and 0 from J; bases not matched to a gene: 10. Germline values: CDR1 MDHEN, CDR2 SYDVKM. The CDR3 region is CASSLWNLRQGSNYGYTF. The CDR3 DNA sequence: TGTGCCAGCAGTTTATGGAACCTAAGACAGGGCTCTAACTATGGCTACACCTTC.

This sequence joins TRBV15 and TRBJ2-7; no definite D call. The V gene's germline CDR1 is LNHNV and CDR2 YYDKDF (reference sequence). The CDR3 is 15 residues long. The V gene lost 0 bases and the J gene lost 4 bases, with 13 bases spanning the gap. CDR3 sequence (DNA): TGTGCCACCAGCAGAGATAGTTCTGGAGTGTACGAGCAGTACTTC. This sequence encodes CATSRDSSGVYEQYF. Based on the CDR3 plus reference TRBV15 and TRBJ2-7, the full variable domain is DAMVIQNPRYQVTQFGKPVTLSCSQTLNHNVMYWYQQKSSQAPKLLFHYYDKDFNNEADTPDNFQSRRPNTSFCFLDIRSPGLGDTAMYLCATSRDSSGVYEQYFGPGTRLTVT.

V gene TRBV28 combines with J gene TRBJ1-2; TRBD1 matches 10 bases. From germline, CDR1 is MDHEN and CDR2 SYDVKM. There are 17 residues in the CDR3. The V gene end was trimmed by 7 bases and the J gene end by 3 bases; junction bases not matched to a gene: 14. CDR3 protein: CASTTLVTGTGDYGYTF. CDR3 sequence (DNA): TGTGCCAGCACGACTCTCGTCACCGGGACAGGGGACTATGGCTACACCTTC.